These T cell receptor beta chains were read from a single sample in a study of T cells in tuberculosis. Assay: immunoSEQ multiplex PCR; the TCRdb copy retains only in-frame clones and omits some. Of nearly 35,000 clones listed, 91% were seen once; the top ten hold about 2.2%. The sequenced sample was PBMCs. These receptors were obtained from a donor aged 10-35 years with latent tuberculosis or without tuberculosis infection. The CDR3 runs from the conserved cysteine through the conserved F or W. Each record gives: J gene, clone size, V gene, D gene, CDR3 protein, CDR3 DNA. D genes are given only for firm matches. Size is omitted from some rows. Given values are once, few, many or a class for expanded clones.

J gene: TRBJ1-3; clone size: NA; V gene: TRBV2; D gene: TRBD1; CDR3 protein: CASSSTGGTGNTIYF; CDR3 DNA: TGTGCCAGCAGCTCTACAGGGGGAACCGGAAACACCATATATTTT
J gene: TRBJ2-5; clone size: NA; V gene: TRBV18; D gene: NA; CDR3 protein: CASSTNGQSWETQYF; CDR3 DNA: TGTGCCAGCTCAACGAACGGACAGAGTTGGGAGACCCAGTACTTC
J gene: TRBJ1-5; clone size: NA; V gene: TRBV4-1; D gene: TRBD1; CDR3 protein: CASSPPGQGASGGNQPQHF; CDR3 DNA: TGCGCCAGCAGCCCTCCCGGGCAGGGGGCCAGCGGTGGCAATCAGCCCCAGCATTTT
J gene: TRBJ1-2; clone size: NA; V gene: TRBV6-5; D gene: TRBD1; CDR3 protein: CASSYRRQGGYGYTF; CDR3 DNA: TGTGCCAGCAGTTACAGGAGACAGGGCGGCTATGGCTACACCTTC
J gene: TRBJ2-5; clone size: once; V gene: TRBV5-1; D gene: TRBD1; CDR3 protein: CASSLTPQGAGETQYF; CDR3 DNA: TGCGCCAGCAGCTTGACTCCACAGGGGGCTGGAGAGACCCAGTACTTC
J gene: TRBJ2-6; clone size: NA; V gene: TRBV10-2; D gene: TRBD2; CDR3 protein: CASSDSGTSGRSGANVLTF; CDR3 DNA: TGCGCCAGCAGTGATTCCGGGACTAGCGGGAGATCTGGGGCCAACGTCCTGACTTTC
J gene: TRBJ1-5; clone size: NA; V gene: TRBV2; D gene: TRBD1; CDR3 protein: CASRNPGQGQPQHF; CDR3 DNA: TGTGCCAGCAGGAACCCGGGACAGGGGCAGCCCCAGCATTTT
J gene: TRBJ1-1; clone size: once; V gene: TRBV15; D gene: TRBD1; CDR3 protein: CATSRDGQEGKAFF; CDR3 DNA: TGTGCCACCAGCAGAGATGGACAGGAAGGAAAAGCTTTCTTT
J gene: TRBJ2-7; clone size: NA; V gene: TRBV10-3; D gene: NA; CDR3 protein: CAISGEGDEQYF; CDR3 DNA: TGTGCCATCAGTGGTGAGGGAGACGAGCAGTACTTC
J gene: TRBJ1-4; clone size: NA; V gene: TRBV28; D gene: TRBD1; CDR3 protein: CASSSPGQGGEKLFF; CDR3 DNA: TGTGCCAGCAGTTCCCCGGGACAGGGGGGCGAAAAACTGTTTTTT
J gene: TRBJ1-5; clone size: once; V gene: TRBV19; D gene: NA; CDR3 protein: CASSILAGNQPQHF; CDR3 DNA: TGTGCCAGTAGTATTTTGGCGGGGAATCAGCCCCAGCATTTT
J gene: TRBJ1-3; clone size: NA; V gene: TRBV7-2; D gene: NA; CDR3 protein: CASRPGGGGLRGNTIYF; CDR3 DNA: TGTGCCAGCAGACCCGGTGGGGGAGGGCTGCGAGGAAACACCATATATTTT
J gene: TRBJ1-3; clone size: NA; V gene: TRBV7-9; D gene: NA; CDR3 protein: CASSLGVRQDASDTIYF; CDR3 DNA: TGTGCCAGCAGCTTAGGGGTTCGACAGGACGCGTCGGACACCATATATTTT
J gene: TRBJ2-5; clone size: NA; V gene: TRBV30; D gene: NA; CDR3 protein: CAWSSLALQRGTQYF; CDR3 DNA: TGTGCCTGGAGTTCCCTAGCGCTTCAAAGGGGGACCCAGTACTTC
J gene: TRBJ1-5; clone size: NA; V gene: TRBV2; D gene: NA; CDR3 protein: CASTAGGAQHF; CDR3 DNA: TGTGCCAGCACTGCGGGGGGCGCCCAGCATTTT
J gene: TRBJ2-2; clone size: once; V gene: TRBV5-4; D gene: TRBD2; CDR3 protein: CASSLVSGGANGELFF; CDR3 DNA: TGTGCCAGCAGCTTGGTCTCGGGGGGGGCGAACGGGGAGCTGTTTTTT
J gene: TRBJ1-5; clone size: NA; V gene: TRBV4-3; D gene: TRBD1; CDR3 protein: CASSQDDRGRQPQHF; CDR3 DNA: TGCGCCAGCAGCCAAGACGACAGGGGGCGTCAGCCCCAGCATTTT
J gene: TRBJ2-3; clone size: NA; V gene: TRBV9; D gene: NA; CDR3 protein: CASSVAAVLLPGADTQYF; CDR3 DNA: TGTGCCAGCAGCGTAGCCGCAGTTCTTCTCCCCGGGGCAGATACGCAGTATTTT
J gene: TRBJ2-2; clone size: NA; V gene: TRBV6-7; D gene: TRBD1; CDR3 protein: CASRPGGPPNTGELFF; CDR3 DNA: TGTGCCAGCAGGCCAGGGGGCCCCCCGAACACCGGGGAGCTGTTTTTT
J gene: TRBJ2-7; clone size: NA; V gene: TRBV27; D gene: NA; CDR3 protein: CASTLKGGGSYEQYF; CDR3 DNA: TGTGCCAGCACCTTAAAGGGGGGGGGATCCTACGAGCAGTACTTC